This T cell receptor beta chain stems from a study of long-term antiretroviral therapy in people with HIV. The study, taken as a whole, reports: Every time point showed a repertoire led by clones expanded before ART. Whereas controls had wider CDR3 length ranges, HIV repertoires had narrower ones.

The immunoSEQ assay was v3.0, run at survey level. The method was immunoSEQ multiplex PCR; TCRdb's version includes in-frame clones alone and lacks a portion of them. The table includes approximately 20,000 clones, around 80% detected once. The ends were cut back, 0 bases at V and 6 bases at J, with 16 bases in the middle. The CDR3 spans 16 residues. CDR1 and CDR2 (germline): SGHVS, FNYEAQ. This clone is medium-sized by share. As yet, its antigen is unknown. Every sample had 1-10 million cryopreserved PBMC in it before DNA extraction. V gene TRBV7-6 combines with J gene TRBJ2-3; TRBD1 might be the D (6 bases). The sequencing used unsorted PBMCs, collected 0.5 years after starting antiretroviral therapy. The sequence was collected from a man between 18 and 29 years old with HIV. CDR3 in amino acids: CASSLAWAQTGDTQYF. CDR3 bases: TGTGCCAGCAGCTTAGCTTGGGCCCAAACAGGGGATACGCAGTATTTT.